The clone carrying this T cell receptor (beta chain) has a handful of counts. Its antigen is as yet unknown. This CDR3 has 13 residues. Trimming shortened V by 5 bases and J by 1 base, and 12 bases separated the two germline ends. CDR1 SQVTM and CDR2 ANQGSEA come from the germline V gene. This sample is part of a study of T cells after yellow fever vaccination. Overall study context: Preparing low-cell-number fractions relied on SMART-Seq v4 Ultra Low Input.

The study, taken as a whole, reports: Reappearance after the booster was observed for most primary-vaccination clones (about 96% CD4, over 70% CD8). Faster peaking, at day 5 versus 15, marked a secondary response that was weaker.

5'RACE template switching produced TCR cDNA carrying a universal primer site and UMIs. TCRdb processed the 5' RACE reads anew with MiXCR; each CDR3 protein has one entry. Of about 510,000 distinct CDR3 sequences in the sample, just over 20% are singletons; the top ten hold roughly 16%. This TCR derives from a man between 18 and 29 years old who received the YFV17D yellow fever vaccine. Specimen: PBMCs, collected 21 days after the first yellow fever vaccination. The chain has TRBV29-1 and TRBJ2-7, with D perhaps TRBD1 (5 bases). CDR3 DNA sequence: TGCAGCGTTTCAAAACAGGATTCCTACGAGCAGTACTTC. It is translated as CSVSKQDSYEQYF.